What follows are 14 T cell receptor beta chains derived from one specimen sequenced in a study of blood T cell repertoires in COVID-19. Clones were sequenced by immunoSEQ multiplex PCR, and TCRdb holds only the in-frame ones, with some missing. The table has about 150,000 clones, around 82% seen once. The sample consisted of peripheral blood. These receptors all stem from a man in his 60s with COVID-19, enrolled during active disease.

This chain uses TRBV18 with TRBJ1-5; TRBD1 aligns across 9 bases. The CDR3 sequence is 17 residues long. V shed 2 bases and J 0 bases; nucleotides not matched to a gene: 5. Germline CDR1 and CDR2: KGHSH and LQKENI. The CDR3 loop reads CASSPVMTGGSNQPQHF. DNA for the CDR3: TGTGCCAGCTCACCAGTCATGACAGGGGGTAGCAATCAGCCCCAGCATTTT.

This clone was observed once. J is TRBJ2-5 and V is TRBV24-1; TRBD1 agrees at 9 bases. Germline V CDR1 and CDR2: KGHDR, SFDVKD. Germline trimming cut 7 bases from V and 4 bases from J; bases unmatched to any gene: 0. This CDR3 has 12 amino acids. The CDR3 loop is CATRGQGETQYF. The CDR3 region has the DNA TGTGCCACCAGGGGACAGGGAGAGACCCAGTACTTC.

The rearrangement joins TRBV30 to TRBJ1-6; the match to TRBD1 covers 9 bases. Germline assignment: CDR1 GTSNPN and CDR2 SVGIG (reference sequence). The V segment lost 7 bases and the J segment 4 bases; nucleotides outside the gene matches: 8. This CDR3 has 15 residues. The CDR3 nucleotides read TGTGCCTCGGCCGGGGACAGGGCTTATAATTCACCCCTCCACTTT. It specifies CASAGDRAYNSPLHF. The whole variable domain, remainder taken from reference TRBV30 and TRBJ1-6, is SQTIHQWPATLVQPVGSPLSLECTVEGTSNPNLYWYRQAAGRGLQLLFYSVGIGQISSEVPQNLSASRPQDRQFILSSKKLLLSDSGFYLCASAGDRAYNSPLHFGNGTRLTVT.

The V and J genes are TRBV19 and TRBJ1-2; the match to TRBD1 covers 8 bases. The CDR3 spans 16 residues. Unmatched junction bases numbered 12, after V lost 8 bases and J lost 1 base. CDR1 and CDR2 from the germline V gene are LNHDA and SQIVND (reference sequence). CDR3 in amino acids: CASSPGGPIFNYGYTF. The CDR3 nucleotides are TGTGCCAGTTCCCCAGGGGGCCCGATCTTTAACTATGGCTACACCTTC.

This chain connects TRBV4-1 to TRBJ2-2, with D hard to call. V shed 1 base and J shed 7 bases, with 4 bases lying between them. CDR1 and CDR2 (germline): MGHRA, YSYEKL. The CDR3 runs 12 residues. DNA of the CDR3: TGCGCCAGCAGCCAAGTTCTCGGGGAGCTGTTTTTT. Its protein product is CASSQVLGELFF.

The gene calls are TRBV4-3 and TRBJ2-5, with TRBD1 identical over 7 bases. From germline, CDR1 is LGHNA and CDR2 YSLEER. This CDR3 is built from 15 residues. Trimming took 3 bases from V and 2 from J; bases not matched to a gene: 6. CDR3 region: CASSHERDRQETQYF. The CDR3 DNA reads TGCGCCAGCAGCCACGAACGGGACAGACAAGAGACCCAGTACTTC.

This chain connects TRBV28 to TRBJ2-3, with TRBD2 matching over 13 bases. J lost 1 base, V lost 2 bases, and 3 bases had no gene match. Germline V gives CDR1 MDHEN, CDR2 SYDVKM. The CDR3 sequence is 17 residues long. The CDR3, as DNA: TGTGCCAGCAGTTTACGGGGGACTAGCGGGGGCACAGATACGCAGTATTTT. Amino acid sequence: CASSLRGTSGGTDTQYF.

This clone was seen only a few times. This rearrangement joins TRBV11-1 to TRBJ2-7; 9 nucleotides align to TRBD1. This CDR3 is 15 amino acids long. Germline trimming cut 5 bases from V and 5 bases from J; bases unmatched to any gene: 10. Germline loops: CDR1 SGHAT, CDR2 FQDESV (reference sequence). The CDR3: CASSQWTGVAHEQYF. The CDR3 bases are TGTGCCAGCAGCCAATGGACAGGGGTAGCCCACGAGCAGTACTTC.

This chain uses TRBV20-1 with TRBJ2-1; TRBD2 agrees at 10 bases. CDR3 length: 17 residues. With V trimmed by 3 bases and J by 3 bases, 11 bases remained unmatched. Per germline, CDR1 DFQATT and CDR2 SNEGSKA (reference sequence). The CDR3 DNA sequence: TGCAGTGCTAGTTACCCTAGGACTAGCGGCCTCTACAATGAGCAGTTCTTC. Protein: CSASYPRTSGLYNEQFF.

This clone has a handful of counts. The chain has TRBV11-2 and TRBJ1-2, with D possibly being TRBD1 (5 bases). Looked up from germline, CDR1 is SGHAT and CDR2 is FQNNGV. CDR3 length: 14 residues. Trimming stripped 0 bases from V and 4 bases from J, with 9 bases between. The CDR3 region is CASSLEWGGYGYTF. The CDR3 DNA is TGTGCCAGCAGCTTAGAGTGGGGCGGCTATGGCTACACCTTC.

This clone was seen a single time. This sequence joins TRBV23-1 and TRBJ2-7; 8 nucleotides match TRBD1. TRBV23-1 is known as an ORF, though its function is uncertain. The V gene end was trimmed by 0 bases and the J gene end by 5 bases; junction bases not matched to a gene: 3. The CDR3 is 14 residues long. CDR3 region: CASSQSAGGDEQYF. The CDR3 DNA reads TGCGCCAGCAGTCAATCGGCAGGGGGCGACGAGCAGTACTTC.

The chain links TRBV21-1 to TRBJ1-6; TRBD1 is taken as the D call from the table, unchecked against the DNA. TRBV21-1 is recorded as a pseudogene. The CDR3 loop spans 22 amino acids. CDR3 nucleotides: TGTGCCAGCAGCAAAGGACAGGAGTGGGTTATGCTGGGTAGCTCCTATAATTCACCCCTCCACTTT. Protein: CASSKGQEWVMLGSSYNSPLHF.

This clone occurred a few times. V is TRBV7-3 and J is TRBJ1-1, with 8 bases that match TRBD1. V trimming: 5 bases; J trimming: 1 base; junction bases outside the gene matches: 3. The V gene's germline CDR1 is SGHTA and CDR2 FQGTGA. This CDR3 comprises 14 residues. CDR3 amino acids: CASSDTGGNTEAFF. Here the CDR3 DNA reads TGTGCCAGCAGCGATACAGGGGGGAACACTGAAGCTTTCTTT.

The chain carries TRBV7-2 and TRBJ1-3, with D possibly TRBD1 on 6 matching bases. Germline V gene data show CDR1 as SGHTA and CDR2 as FQGNSA. The CDR3 has 14 amino acids. V shed 2 bases and J shed 7 bases, with 12 bases lying between them. The CDR3 DNA reads as TGTGCCAGCAGCTTAATTGGGCAGGGGAACACCATATATTTT. It is translated as CASSLIGQGNTIYF.